This entry lists 5 T cell receptor beta chains sequenced from one sample in a study of breast tumors, draining lymph nodes, adjacent tissues. TCRdb independently ran MiXCR on the multiplex PCR reads; one entry per CDR3 protein. The sample carries 25,000 to 40,000 distinct CDR3 sequences, under 80% recorded once. Sequenced sample: breast tumor tissue. All receptors come from a female donor with breast cancer. Some clones in this sample may be carry-over from other donors' samples.

This chain joins TRBV7-3 and TRBJ2-7; D might be TRBD1 or TRBD2, each matching 5 bases. Trimming shortened V by 0 bases and J by 2 bases, and 14 bases separated the two germline ends. The CDR3 runs to 16 residues. Looked up from germline, CDR1 is SGHTA and CDR2 is FQGTGA. The CDR3 nucleotides are TGTGCCAGCAGCTTAACGAGGGGCGACAGAACCTACGAGCAGTACTTC. Protein product: CASSLTRGDRTYEQYF.

This rearrangement joins TRBV7-2 to TRBJ1-2, with D possibly TRBD1 on 6 matching bases. The CDR3 has 12 amino acids. Germline values: CDR1 SGHTA, CDR2 FQGNSA. Between the trimmed V and J ends, which lost 4 bases and 6 bases, there was a span of 9 bases. The CDR3 here is CASSSRQDGYTF. DNA for the CDR3: TGTGCCAGCAGCTCTAGACAGGATGGCTACACCTTC.

This chain joins TRBV4-1 and TRBJ2-7; possible D gene TRBD1, 5 bases. Germline lookup yields CDR1 MGHRA and CDR2 YSYEKL. V was shortened by 4 bases and J by 3 bases, with 16 bases between the two germline ends. The CDR3 has 15 residues. CDR3 protein: CASSRVQGWYYEQYF. Written as DNA, the CDR3 is TGCGCCAGCAGCCGAGTGCAGGGTTGGTACTACGAGCAGTACTTC.

At least ten counts were recorded for this clonotype. A much larger clone is a single base away; this may be a read error. This sequence joins TRBV6-1 and TRBJ1-6; D is ambiguous. Between the trimmed V and J ends, which lost 5 bases and 7 bases, there was a span of 18 bases. The CDR3 is 16 residues long. Germline V lookup: CDR1 MNHNS, CDR2 SASEGT. For the CDR3, the DNA is TGTGCCAGCAGTCCGGTATACGGGTCAGAAAATTCACCCCTCCACTTT. Encoded protein: CASSPVYGSENSPLHF.

This clonotype was observed at least ten times. The gene calls are TRBV19 and TRBJ1-5; TRBD1 is a possible D gene (5 bases). Germline V gene data show CDR1 as LNHDA and CDR2 as SQIVND (reference sequence). The length of the CDR3 is 19 residues. The ends were cut back, 7 bases at V and 2 bases at J, with 27 bases in the middle. CDR3 loop: CASTPRSPWNGGGNQPQHF. The CDR3 nucleotides read TGTGCCAGTACTCCCCGCTCCCCCTGGAACGGGGGTGGCAATCAGCCCCAGCATTTT.